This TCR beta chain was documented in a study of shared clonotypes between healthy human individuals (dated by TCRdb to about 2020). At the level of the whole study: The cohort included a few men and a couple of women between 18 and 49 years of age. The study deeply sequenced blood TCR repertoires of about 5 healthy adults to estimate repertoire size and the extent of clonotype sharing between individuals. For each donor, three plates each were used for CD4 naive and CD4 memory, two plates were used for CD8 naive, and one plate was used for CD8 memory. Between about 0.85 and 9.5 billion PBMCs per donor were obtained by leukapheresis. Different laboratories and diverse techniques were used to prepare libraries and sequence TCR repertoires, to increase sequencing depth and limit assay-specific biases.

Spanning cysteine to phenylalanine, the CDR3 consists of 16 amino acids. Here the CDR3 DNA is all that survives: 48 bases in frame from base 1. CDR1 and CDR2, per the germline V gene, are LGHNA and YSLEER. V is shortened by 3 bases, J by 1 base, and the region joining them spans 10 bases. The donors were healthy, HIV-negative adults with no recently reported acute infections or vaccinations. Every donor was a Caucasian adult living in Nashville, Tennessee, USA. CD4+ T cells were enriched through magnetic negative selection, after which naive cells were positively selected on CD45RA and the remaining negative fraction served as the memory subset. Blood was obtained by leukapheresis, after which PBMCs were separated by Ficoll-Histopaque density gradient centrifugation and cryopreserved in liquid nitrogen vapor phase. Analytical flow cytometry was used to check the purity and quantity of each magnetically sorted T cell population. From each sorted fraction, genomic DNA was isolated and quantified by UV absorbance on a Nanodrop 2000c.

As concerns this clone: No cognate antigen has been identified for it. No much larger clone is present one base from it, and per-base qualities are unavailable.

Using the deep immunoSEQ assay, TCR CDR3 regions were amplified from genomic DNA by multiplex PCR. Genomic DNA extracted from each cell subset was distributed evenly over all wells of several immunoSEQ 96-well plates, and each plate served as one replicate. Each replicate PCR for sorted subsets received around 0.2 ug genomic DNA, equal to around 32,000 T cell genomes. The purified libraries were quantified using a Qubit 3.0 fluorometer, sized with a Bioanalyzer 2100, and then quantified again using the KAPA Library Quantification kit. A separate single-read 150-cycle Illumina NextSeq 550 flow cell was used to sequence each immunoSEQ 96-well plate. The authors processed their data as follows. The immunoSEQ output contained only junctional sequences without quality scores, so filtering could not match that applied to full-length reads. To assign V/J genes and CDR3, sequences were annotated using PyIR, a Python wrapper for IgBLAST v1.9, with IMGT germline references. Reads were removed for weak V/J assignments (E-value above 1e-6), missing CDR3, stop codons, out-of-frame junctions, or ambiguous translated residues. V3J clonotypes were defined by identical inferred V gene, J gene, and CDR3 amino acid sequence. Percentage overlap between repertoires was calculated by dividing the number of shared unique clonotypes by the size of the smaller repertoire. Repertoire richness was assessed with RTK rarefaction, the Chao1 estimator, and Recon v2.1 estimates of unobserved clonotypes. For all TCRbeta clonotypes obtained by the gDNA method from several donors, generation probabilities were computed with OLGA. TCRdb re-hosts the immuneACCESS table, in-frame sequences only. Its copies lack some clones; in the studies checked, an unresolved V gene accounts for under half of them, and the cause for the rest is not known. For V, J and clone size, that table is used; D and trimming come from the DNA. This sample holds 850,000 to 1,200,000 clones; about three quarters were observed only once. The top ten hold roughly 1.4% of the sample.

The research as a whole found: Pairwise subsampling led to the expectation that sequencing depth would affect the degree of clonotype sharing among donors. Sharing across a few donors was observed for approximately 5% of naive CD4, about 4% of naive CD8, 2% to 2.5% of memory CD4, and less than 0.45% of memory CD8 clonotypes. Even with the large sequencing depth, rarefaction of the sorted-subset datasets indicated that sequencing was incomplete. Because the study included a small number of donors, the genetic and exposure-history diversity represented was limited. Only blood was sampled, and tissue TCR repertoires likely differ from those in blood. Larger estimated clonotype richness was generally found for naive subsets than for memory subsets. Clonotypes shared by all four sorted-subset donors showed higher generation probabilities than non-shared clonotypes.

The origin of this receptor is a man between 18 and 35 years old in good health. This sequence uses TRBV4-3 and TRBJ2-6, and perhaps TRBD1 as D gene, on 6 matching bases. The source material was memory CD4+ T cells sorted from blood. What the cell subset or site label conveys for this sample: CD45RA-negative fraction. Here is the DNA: TGCGCCAGCAGCCATTTCACAGGGTCTGGGGCCAACGTCCTGACTTTC. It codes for CASSHFTGSGANVLTF.